The subject of this entry is one TCR beta chain. The data were taken from a study of blood T cell repertoires in COVID-19. Study at large: The study drew acute and convalescent COVID-19 samples from the United States, Italy and Spain.

The V end lost 7 bases, the J end lost 0 bases, and 12 bases lay between the germline ends. This CDR3 is 14 amino acids long. Germline CDR1 SGHTA, CDR2 FQGNSA. Source study methods: Amplification with reference gene primers provided the estimates of nucleated cell counts. The protocol was immunoSEQ multiplex PCR, while the TCRdb copy is restricted to in-frame clones and leaves out a portion. The D gene and trimming were derived from the DNA, and the V and J assignments and clone size from that table. The data hold approximately 230,000 clones, with around 88% observed a single time. The genes are TRBV7-2 and TRBJ1-1, with D unclear. The clonotype comes from a man older than 75 with acute or convalescent COVID-19. The specimen sequenced was peripheral blood. The CDR3 loop reads CASILRGMNTEAFF. DNA for the CDR3: TGTGCCAGCATTCTTAGAGGGATGAACACTGAAGCTTTCTTT.